The source of this T cell receptor beta chain is a study of memory CD4+ T cells and cytomegalovirus serostatus. At the level of the study: Donors were healthy Belgian adults, some 10 CMV seropositive and around 24 seronegative.

Per the original methods: After removing out-of-frame reads, over 2 million distinct TCRbeta sequences remained. The method was immunoSEQ multiplex PCR; TCRdb's version includes in-frame clones alone and lacks a portion of them. V, J and clone size were drawn from that table, and D and trimming were deduced from the DNA. The sample records 55,000 to 80,000 clones, about 75% being singletons. Study findings and constraints: Suggested: most of the CMV-linked TCR signature lies in CD4+ memory cells.

Single viable CD3+CD4+CD8-CD45RO+ cells were sorted as the memory CD4+ T cells. Total CD4+ T cells were enriched by CD4 positive selection. This clone was observed a single time. Antigen: not known. CDR3 length: 17 residues. CDR1 is SGHNT, CDR2 YYREEE, per germline (reference sequence). V shed 5 bases, J shed 0 bases, and the junction held 9 bases outside the gene matches. The chain employs TRBV5-4 and TRBJ2-7, with 12 bases that match TRBD1. The source of this sequence is an adult in good health and CMV-seropositive. The sample was memory CD4+ T cells from blood. CDR3 sequence: CASSYAGTGGASYEQYF. CDR3 coding DNA: TGTGCCAGCAGTTACGCCGGGACAGGGGGCGCCTCCTACGAGCAGTACTTC. Full variable domain (outside the CDR3, taken from reference TRBV5-4 and TRBJ2-7): ETGVTQSPTHLIKTRGQQVTLRCSSQSGHNTVSWYQQALGQGPQFIFQYYREEENGRGNFPPRFSGLQFPNYSSELNVNALELDDSALYLCASSYAGTGGASYEQYFGPGTRLTVT.